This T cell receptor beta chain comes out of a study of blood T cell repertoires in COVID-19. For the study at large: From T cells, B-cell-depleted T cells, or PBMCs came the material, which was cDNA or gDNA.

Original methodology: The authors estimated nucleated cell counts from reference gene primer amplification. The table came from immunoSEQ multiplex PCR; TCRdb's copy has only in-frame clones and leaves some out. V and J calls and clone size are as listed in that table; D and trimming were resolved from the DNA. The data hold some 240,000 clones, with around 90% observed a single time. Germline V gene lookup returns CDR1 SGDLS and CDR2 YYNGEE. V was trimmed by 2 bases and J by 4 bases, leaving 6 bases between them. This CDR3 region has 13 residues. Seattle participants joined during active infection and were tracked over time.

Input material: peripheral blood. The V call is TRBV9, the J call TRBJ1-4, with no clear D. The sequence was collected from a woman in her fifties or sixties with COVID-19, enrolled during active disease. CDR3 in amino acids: CASSVRSNEKLFF. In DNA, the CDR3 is TGTGCCAGCAGCGTGAGGAGTAATGAAAAACTGTTTTTT.